Included here is one T cell receptor beta chain sequence, with context. This clone was recorded a few times. This receptor's antigen is unknown. The record has no base qualities; no much larger clone is one base away. V has 5 bases trimmed and J has 6 bases trimmed; junction bases matching no gene number 3. The CDR3, from cysteine to phenylalanine, totals 14 residues. CDR3 DNA only is kept here, 42 bases in frame from base 1. CDR1 and CDR2 were assigned from the germline V gene as SGHVS and FQNEAQ. Separate from the roughly 700-subject first cohort, the validation cohort of 95 to 150 subjects was the group to which the donors belonged. This sample is drawn from a study of cytomegalovirus exposure and HLA in healthy donors (dated by TCRdb to the late 2010s). Context from the whole study: A later analysis indicated that the 110 or so validation repertoires were generated on the platform also employed for the roughly 650 repertoires of the first cohort. The study aimed to test whether signatures of past pathogen exposure could be identified by cataloging public T cell receptors. In addition to the first cohort of about 650 subjects, a separate validation cohort of around 110 different subjects was used. The study combined high-throughput TCR immunosequencing, statistical association of individual TCRs with disease status, and machine learning to predict cytomegalovirus infection status. Summary of the overall study and its limitations: A later analysis lacked HLA typing for the validation cohort, so it scored co-occurrence in that cohort across all 120 or so repertoires. In both the original and validation cohorts, the classifier was reported to diagnose cytomegalovirus status with high specificity and sensitivity. Across donors, most TCR sequences were observed very rarely, whereas some public TCRs were present in many individuals. A total of about 180 TCR beta chains were listed by the study as associated with cytomegalovirus. Subsequent analysis determined that TCRs grouped into clusters in the first cohort also showed a tendency toward co-occurrence across the approximately 110 validation repertoires, and about 94% of cluster scores exceeded 0. In vitro tests confirmed that a few of the cytomegalovirus-associated TCR beta chains recognize cytomegalovirus antigens. It was suggested by the authors that the approach could potentially be generalized to other disease states and immunological phenotypes.

Receptors were amplified or captured by the immunoSEQ multiplex PCR assay. The authors processed their data as follows. A statistical classification framework was built for diagnosing cytomegalovirus status from the catalog of TCR beta chain sequences. Imported from immuneACCESS, the table was reduced by TCRdb to in-frame sequences with V and J called. These copies leave out some clones; in studies compared against another copy, an unresolved V gene accounts for under half, and the cause of the remainder is not known. That table gives V, J and clone size, and the DNA gave D and trimming. The sample table holds some 200,000 clones, of which about 93% were seen once. Of the sample, approximately 1.1% is held by the ten largest clones.

The chain was built from TRBV7-8 and TRBJ2-7; 14 central nucleotides agree with TRBD2. The sequencing sample was made of PBMCs. The sequence derives from a woman under 30 in good health and CMV-seronegative. The sequenced DNA is TGTGCCAGCAGCCCGACTAGCGGGAGGGGCGAGCAGTACTTC. Translated, this is CASSPTSGRGEQYF.